This T cell receptor (beta chain) was sequenced for a study of T cells in Graves' hyperthyroidism and ophthalmopathy. Regarding the study as a whole: A model using 13 V-J features told ophthalmopathy apart from stable hyperthyroidism.

Participants, patients aged 18 to 65, had newly diagnosed hyperthyroidism with a duration under 2 months. The blood was taken when hyperthyroidism was first diagnosed, before any ophthalmopathy symptoms showed up. The PBMCs were sourced from fresh peripheral blood (around 10 ml). There were TCR beta CDR3 regions amplified from RNA transcripts. The TCR CDR3 was amplified in a first-round RT-PCR using the HTBI primer set. TCRdb re-called the multiplex PCR reads through MiXCR, storing one row per CDR3 protein. The sample yields about 720,000 distinct CDR3 sequences, roughly 20% seen once. A note on this clonotype: Its antigen is currently unknown. Possible read error: a much larger clone is one base away.

The sample taken for sequencing was blood. The TCR sequence derives from a woman aged 45-65 years with Graves' hyperthyroidism that later progressed to Graves' ophthalmopathy.

In DNA form, the CDR3 reads TGTGCCAGCAGCCCTTGGACAGATACTAGCTCCTACAATGAGCAGTTATTC. Its protein product is CASSPWTDTSSYNEQLF. The V gene is TRBV7-9, the J gene TRBJ2-1; D could derive from TRBD1 or TRBD2 (6 bases each). The CDR3 extends over 17 amino acids. CDR1 is SEHNR and CDR2 is FQNEAQ in the germline V gene (reference sequence).